This is a list of T cell receptor beta chains from one sample in a study of CD8 T cells in Susac syndrome. One entry per CDR3 protein, called by TCRdb with MiXCR from the immunoSEQ multiplex PCR reads. The sample has hundreds of thousands of distinct CDR3 sequences; almost 97% are singletons. The sample taken for sequencing was CD4+ T cells from PBMCs. These receptors came from a human donor with Susac syndrome. Both conserved end residues are part of each CDR3. The order of the fields is J gene, V gene, CDR3 protein.

j_gene: TRBJ2-3; v_gene: TRBV12-3/TRBV12-4; CDR3aa: CASSPIAARTDTQYF
j_gene: TRBJ2-6; v_gene: TRBV5-1; CDR3aa: CASSPRVVAGANVLTF
j_gene: TRBJ2-1; v_gene: TRBV9; CDR3aa: CASSYGTSGSYEQFF
j_gene: TRBJ1-4; v_gene: TRBV9; CDR3aa: CASSPREGTNEKLFF
j_gene: TRBJ2-5; v_gene: TRBV18; CDR3aa: CASSPRLAGDETQYF
j_gene: TRBJ2-3; v_gene: TRBV20-1; CDR3aa: CSARIPGLAGGPLETQYF
j_gene: TRBJ2-7; v_gene: TRBV5-1; CDR3aa: CASSLIDLDEQYF
j_gene: TRBJ2-1; v_gene: TRBV5-1; CDR3aa: CASSWEGPGEQFF
j_gene: TRBJ1-2; v_gene: TRBV3-1; CDR3aa: CASSQGWQDNGYTF
j_gene: TRBJ2-1; v_gene: TRBV2; CDR3aa: CASSDLAGVRYNEQFF
j_gene: TRBJ2-7; v_gene: TRBV18; CDR3aa: CASSEPGLAGEQYF
j_gene: TRBJ2-5; v_gene: TRBV20-1; CDR3aa: CSARDPPTDSMGTQYF
j_gene: TRBJ1-1; v_gene: TRBV7-9; CDR3aa: CASSLHGEATEAFF
j_gene: TRBJ2-7; v_gene: TRBV30; CDR3aa: CASRQVSFAEQYF
j_gene: TRBJ2-5; v_gene: TRBV25-1; CDR3aa: CASNRGQTGETQYF
j_gene: TRBJ2-1; v_gene: TRBV5-1; CDR3aa: CASSNGAGDYNEQFF
j_gene: TRBJ1-5; v_gene: TRBV29-1; CDR3aa: CSVEDSSGQPQHF
j_gene: TRBJ2-3; v_gene: TRBV5-1; CDR3aa: CASSTRTSGPTDTQYF
j_gene: TRBJ2-7; v_gene: TRBV5-1; CDR3aa: CASSLTQYEQYF
j_gene: TRBJ1-1; v_gene: TRBV5-6; CDR3aa: CASSPAWGTEAFF
j_gene: TRBJ2-5; v_gene: TRBV15; CDR3aa: CATSRDRARGETQYF
j_gene: TRBJ1-2; v_gene: TRBV7-2; CDR3aa: CASSIYSYGYTF
j_gene: TRBJ2-6; v_gene: TRBV29-1; CDR3aa: CSVTLVSLTGANVLTF